These 29 T cell receptor beta chains originate from one sample sequenced in a study of T cells in Graves' hyperthyroidism and ophthalmopathy. Regions amplified from RNA transcripts were the TCR beta CDR3 regions. Carried out on the TCR CDR3, a first-round RT-PCR used the HTBI primer set. TCRdb ran MiXCR on the multiplex PCR reads and lists one entry per CDR3 protein. The data contain 130,000 or so distinct CDR3 sequences, roughly a fifth of them seen just once; the ten biggest clones take up around 70%. The sequenced sample consisted of blood. The source is a woman aged 45-65 years with Graves' hyperthyroidism that later progressed to Graves' ophthalmopathy.

The J gene is TRBJ2-1, the V gene TRBV30; TRBD2 is a possible D gene (5 bases). The V and J ends lost 0 bases and 8 bases respectively, with 14 bases between them. Germline CDR1 reads GTSNPN; CDR2 reads SVGIG (reference sequence). The CDR3 extends over 14 amino acids. Here the CDR3 DNA reads TGTGCCTGGAGTGTAGCTAGCACCAAATATGAGCAGTTCTTC. This gives the protein CAWSVASTKYEQFF.

This clonotype has a count of ten or more. The chain uses TRBV3-1 and TRBJ2-2; the match to TRBD2 covers 7 bases. This CDR3 contains 15 residues. V lost 4 bases, J lost 5 bases, and 7 bases stayed unmatched. Per germline, CDR1 LGHDT and CDR2 YNNKEL (reference sequence). The CDR3 DNA reads TGTGCCAGCAGCCGCGTGGGAGGGAGAACCGGGGAGCTGTTTTTT. Protein product: CASSRVGGRTGELFF.

Ten or more counts support this clonotype. The rearrangement links TRBV7-9 to TRBJ1-1; D gene ambiguous. Trimming removed 4 bases at V and 0 bases at J, with 9 bases between. CDR1 and CDR2 (germline): SEHNR, FQNEAQ (reference sequence). The CDR3 is made up of 14 amino acids. The CDR3 DNA reads TGTGCCAGCAGCTCTAGTCCAGTGAACACTGAAGCTTTCTTT. Its protein is CASSSSPVNTEAFF.

This clonotype showed up many times. V and J are TRBV18 and TRBJ2-7; TRBD1 matches 9 bases. This CDR3 region has 14 residues. Looked up from germline, CDR1 is KGHSH and CDR2 is LQKENI. Trimming removed 4 bases from V and 2 bases from J; junction bases left unmatched: 3. In nucleotides, the CDR3 is TGTGCCAGCTCACTGCGGGACAGGGCCTACGAGCAGTACTTC. Encoded protein: CASSLRDRAYEQYF.

This clonotype was counted at least ten times. The chain carries TRBV7-2 and TRBJ2-3; 7 nucleotides line up with TRBD2. The CDR3 is 16 residues long. The V segment lost 5 bases and the J segment 3 bases; nucleotides outside the gene matches: 11. Germline-derived CDR1 and CDR2 are SGHTA and FQGNSA. Here the CDR3 reads CASSPRPGGGTDTQYF. In DNA form, the CDR3 reads TGTGCCAGCAGCCCCCGACCGGGAGGCGGGACAGATACGCAGTATTTT.

This clonotype was seen repeatedly, ten times or more. V gene TRBV6-1 combines with J gene TRBJ2-7; perhaps TRBD1 as D (6 bases). This CDR3 spans 15 amino acids. Trimming took 1 base from V and 5 from J, leaving 15 bases between them. CDR1 and CDR2 (germline): MNHNS, SASEGT. As DNA, the CDR3 is TGTGCCAGCAGTGAAGGGACAGCCCGTTCGGACGAGCAGTACTTC. Translating it yields CASSEGTARSDEQYF.

The chain employs TRBV27 and TRBJ2-7, with 15 bases fitting TRBD2. V was clipped by 5 bases and J by 2 bases; unmatched bases: 4. The CDR3 has 16 amino acids. Germline CDR1 MNHEY, CDR2 SMNVEV (reference sequence). As DNA, the CDR3 is TGTGCCAGCAGTCTGCGGACTAGCGGGAGGGCCTACGAGCAGTACTTC. Translated: CASSLRTSGRAYEQYF.

This clonotype was found a few times. The chain combines TRBV5-5 with TRBJ1-1; 8 nucleotides align to TRBD1. The trim removed 5 bases at V and 5 bases at J, leaving 8 bases unmatched. From germline, CDR1 is SGHKS and CDR2 YYEKEE (reference sequence). The CDR3 has 14 amino acids. The CDR3 nucleotides are TGTGCCAGCAGACGCGGACAGGGAGGGACTGAAGCTTTCTTT. It encodes CASRRGQGGTEAFF.

At least ten counts were recorded for this clonotype. This chain connects TRBV2 to TRBJ2-2; 11 bases are shared with TRBD1. This CDR3 contains 16 residues. Germline V lookup: CDR1 SNHLY, CDR2 FYNNEI. The junction had 8 bases not matched to a gene; V was cut back by 6 bases and J by 5 bases. Written as DNA, the CDR3 is TGTGCCAGCAGCCCCGCGGGACAGGGGGGGACCGGGGAGCTGTTTTTT. It specifies CASSPAGQGGTGELFF. Full variable domain (remainder filled in from reference TRBV2 and TRBJ2-2): EPEVTQTPSHQVTQMGQEVILRCVPISNHLYFYWYRQILGQKVEFLVSFYNNEISEKSEIFDDQFSVERPDGSNFTLKIRSTKLEDSAMYFCASSPAGQGGTGELFFGEGSRLTVL.

Ten or more counts support this clonotype. The CDR3 bases are TGCAGCGTTGCTGTTACTGAGCAGTTCTTC. It translates to CSVAVTEQFF. J is TRBJ2-1 and V is TRBV29-1, with no clear D. Germline loops: CDR1 SQVTM, CDR2 ANQGSEA. CDR3 length: 10 amino acids. Trimming stripped 4 bases from V and 9 bases from J, with 7 bases between.

This clonotype was recorded at least ten times. The chain couples TRBV20-1 to TRBJ2-5; 8 nucleotides line up with TRBD1. CDR1 and CDR2 from the germline V gene are DFQATT and SNEGSKA (reference sequence). The junction had 2 bases not matched to a gene; V was cut back by 0 bases and J by 2 bases. The CDR3 contains 14 residues. CDR3 in DNA: TGCAGTGCTAGAGACAACAGGGGGCAAGAGACCCAGTACTTC. Protein product: CSARDNRGQETQYF.

This clonotype was recorded many times. J is TRBJ2-7 and V is TRBV27, with D unresolved. The CDR3 has 15 amino acids. The germline V gene has CDR1 MNHEY and CDR2 SMNVEV (reference sequence). V gave up 6 bases and J gave up 6 bases, with 21 bases separating them. The CDR3 protein is CASSPRPAGYGEQYF. The CDR3, as DNA: TGTGCCAGCAGCCCCCGGCCAGCCGGCTACGGCGAGCAGTACTTC.

In this sample, this clonotype turned up many times. The rearrangement links TRBV20-1 to TRBJ1-4; D gene ambiguous. The germline gives CDR1 DFQATT, CDR2 SNEGSKA (reference sequence). This CDR3 is 12 amino acids long. V shed 7 bases and J shed 0 bases, with 6 bases lying between them. The CDR3 loop is CSVVTTNEKLFF. CDR3 DNA sequence: TGCAGTGTAGTTACAACTAATGAAAAACTGTTTTTT.

This clonotype was seen only once. Germline is not matched at one junction end, which may reflect a read error. This chain joins TRBV11-3 and TRBJ2-5; no clear D. The germline CDR1 and CDR2 sequences are SGHNT and YENEEA. The CDR3 has 11 amino acids. CDR3 residues: CASSSSETQHF. The DNA of the CDR3 is TGTGCCAGCAGTTCCTCAGAGACCCAGCACTTC. The full variable domain, in which reference TRBV11-3 and TRBJ2-5 provide the parts outside the CDR3, is EAGVVQSPRYKIIEKKQPVAFWCNPISGHNTLYWYLQNLGQGPELLIRYENEEAVDDSQLPKDRFSAERLKGVDSTLKIQPAELGDSAVYLCASSSSETQHFGPGTRLLVL.

This clonotype was observed at least ten times. The J gene is TRBJ2-5, the V gene TRBV9; 10 positions agree with TRBD2. V dropped 5 bases and J dropped 5; count of bases not matched to a gene: 9. From germline, CDR1 is SGDLS and CDR2 YYNGEE. This CDR3 is built from 15 residues. The CDR3 protein is CASSLAGVGSETQYF. In DNA, the CDR3 is TGTGCCAGCAGTCTAGCGGGAGTTGGATCGGAGACCCAGTACTTC.

This clonotype occurred a few times. The gene calls are TRBV20-1 and TRBJ2-7, with TRBD2 matching over 14 bases. The trim removed 3 bases at V and 5 bases at J, leaving 12 bases unmatched. The CDR3 has 17 amino acids. Germline values: CDR1 DFQATT, CDR2 SNEGSKA (reference sequence). DNA for the CDR3: TGCAGTGCTAGTTGGACTAGCGGGAGGTGGGTGAGGAACGAGCAGTACTTC. Its translation is CSASWTSGRWVRNEQYF.

V gene TRBV7-2 combines with J gene TRBJ1-5, with D possibly matching TRBD1 (5 bases). There are 13 residues in the CDR3. CDR1 and CDR2 (germline): SGHTA, FQGNSA. V was cut by 1 base and J by 11 bases, with 12 bases left in between. The CDR3 reads CASSLGGGGAQHF. The CDR3 coding sequence is TGTGCCAGCAGCTTAGGCGGCGGAGGGGCCCAGCATTTT.

Ten or more counts support this clonotype. This chain uses TRBV28 with TRBJ2-1; D is possibly TRBD1 (7 bases). The germline CDR1 and CDR2 sequences are MDHEN and SYDVKM. The V gene lost 6 bases and the J gene lost 4 bases, with 13 bases spanning the gap. The CDR3 has 14 residues. The DNA for the CDR3 is TGTGCCAGCAGCCTACAGGGGACTTACAATGAGCAGTTCTTC. It translates to CASSLQGTYNEQFF. The variable domain in full, completed from reference TRBV28 and TRBJ2-1, reads DVKVTQSSRYLVKRTGEKVFLECVQDMDHENMFWYRQDPGLGLRLIYFSYDVKMKEKGDIPEGYSVSREKKERFSLILESASTNQTSMYLCASSLQGTYNEQFFGPGTRLTVL.

The chain joins TRBV6-1 to TRBJ2-5, with 7 nucleotides matching TRBD2. With V trimmed by 6 bases and J by 2 bases, 12 bases remained unmatched. The CDR3 contains 16 residues. Germline lookup yields CDR1 MNHNS and CDR2 SASEGT. The DNA for the CDR3 is TGTGCCAGCAGATCCTCGGGAGCGGGAAGGCAAGAGACCCAGTACTTC. This sequence encodes CASRSSGAGRQETQYF.

The chain carries TRBV15 and TRBJ2-1, with D tentatively TRBD1 (6 bases). This CDR3 region has 16 residues. Trimming cost V 0 bases and J 2 bases, with 11 bases left between them. The germline V gene encodes CDR1 LNHNV and CDR2 YYDKDF (reference sequence). The DNA of the CDR3 is TGTGCCACCAGCAGAGATCGAAAGGGGGCCTACAATGAGCAGTTCTTC. Translating it yields CATSRDRKGAYNEQFF.

The chain combines TRBV20-1 with TRBJ2-4; maybe TRBD2 (5 bases). V lost 3 bases and J 0 bases, leaving 6 bases between the germline ends. The CDR3 is made up of 13 amino acids. From germline, CDR1 is DFQATT and CDR2 SNEGSKA (reference sequence). Here the CDR3 DNA reads TGCAGTGCTAGCGGGATAGCCAAAAACATTCAGTACTTC. Protein sequence: CSASGIAKNIQYF.

This clonotype was recorded at least ten times. J is TRBJ1-1 and V is TRBV7-9, with D hard to call. V lost 9 bases, J lost 5 bases, and 13 bases lay in between. Germline V gene sequence: CDR1 SEHNR, CDR2 FQNEAQ (reference sequence). The CDR3 covers 12 residues. CDR3 DNA sequence: TGTGCCAGTGGGGAAACGGGGACTGAAGCTTTCTTT. Translated, it gives CASGETGTEAFF.

CDR3 sequence (DNA): TGCGCCAGCAGCCTAGCTGCGGACTATGGCTACACCTTC. Translation gives CASSLAADYGYTF. V usage is TRBV5-1 and J usage is TRBJ1-2; D gene ambiguous. The CDR3 extends over 13 amino acids. The germline V gene has CDR1 SGHRS and CDR2 YFSETQ. V was shortened by 4 bases and J by 3 bases, with 10 bases between the two germline ends.

This clonotype was observed a handful of times. This chain uses TRBV3-1 with TRBJ2-1; 9 nucleotides agree with TRBD1. CDR3 length: 14 residues. In germline, CDR1 is LGHDT, CDR2 YNNKEL (reference sequence). Trimming took 3 bases from V and 9 from J; bases not matched to a gene: 6. CDR3: CASSHPDRGGEQFF. The DNA of the CDR3 is TGTGCCAGCAGCCACCCCGACAGGGGGGGTGAGCAGTTCTTC.

The V and J genes are TRBV12-3 or TRBV12-4 and TRBJ2-4, with D uncertain. The ends were cut back, 5 bases at V and 0 bases at J, with 11 bases in the middle. This CDR3 contains 15 residues. CDR3 amino acids: CASSESALAKNIQYF. The CDR3 DNA sequence: TGTGCCAGCAGTGAGAGTGCCTTAGCCAAAAACATTCAGTACTTC.

The chain combines TRBV7-9 with TRBJ2-5; no clear D. The CDR3 runs to 14 residues. The germline CDR1 and CDR2 sequences are SEHNR and FQNEAQ (reference sequence). The V end lost 1 base, the J end lost 5 bases, and 11 bases lay between the germline ends. CDR3 protein: CASSLDYLRETQYF. The CDR3 nucleotides read TGTGCCAGCAGCTTAGACTACCTCCGGGAGACCCAGTACTTC.

This clonotype showed up just a few times. Given a much more abundant clone one base away, this may be a read error. CDR3 DNA sequence: TGTGCCTGGGGTGGTAGCTCGAATCAGCCCCAGCATTTT. As protein: CAWGGSSNQPQHF. The chain employs TRBV30 and TRBJ1-5; D remains unclear. The CDR3 extends over 13 amino acids. The germline CDR1 and CDR2 sequences are GTSNPN and SVGIG (reference sequence). Trimming cost V 5 bases and J 4 bases, with 12 bases left between them.

V gene TRBV20-1 combines with J gene TRBJ1-2; 12 nucleotides match TRBD1. The V and J ends lost 2 bases and 8 bases, in that order; junction bases with no gene match: 6. Germline V lookup: CDR1 DFQATT, CDR2 SNEGSKA (reference sequence). The CDR3 has 14 residues. The CDR3 nucleotides are TGCAGTGCTAGAAATCGGGACAGGGGGCTCGGCTACACCTTC. This translates into CSARNRDRGLGYTF.

This rearrangement joins TRBV28 to TRBJ2-2, with TRBD2 as a possible D gene (5 bases). Germline-derived CDR1 and CDR2 are MDHEN and SYDVKM. Between the trimmed V and J ends, which lost 3 bases and 5 bases, there was a span of 16 bases. This CDR3 is 16 amino acids long. As DNA, the CDR3 is TGTGCCAGCAGTTTCTGGGCCACCCCGGGAACCGGGGAGCTGTTTTTT. Translated, it gives CASSFWATPGTGELFF.